This TCR beta chain was sequenced during a study of response to subunit inactivated influenza vaccine. General study results and limits: The authors suggested that few new T cells are recruited per seasonal influenza vaccination.

TCRdb recomputed calls from the RT-PCR reads with MiXCR, one row per CDR3 protein. Of more than 450,000 distinct CDR3 sequences in the sample, around 11% were seen once. Turning to this clonotype: The antigen remains unidentified.

The CDR3 contains 13 residues. Trimming cost V 11 bases and J 0 bases, with 13 bases left between them. Germline CDR1 is ENHRY and CDR2 is SYGVKD. Sequenced here: PBMCs from blood, sampled on the day of vaccination. The receptor comes from a man aged 50-59 years who received an inactivated influenza vaccine. The J gene is TRBJ1-1, the V gene TRBV10-3; D is ambiguous. As DNA, the CDR3 is TGTGCCGTCTCGAACTCCATGAACACTGAAGCTTTCTTT. Its protein is CAVSNSMNTEAFF.